The 6 T cell receptor beta chains presented below share a single source sample, sequenced in a study of T cells after yellow fever vaccination. TCRdb reanalysed the 5' RACE reads using MiXCR and keeps one entry per CDR3 protein. In the table there are 300,000 to 450,000 distinct CDR3 sequences, approximately 8% of which are singletons. The sample here was PBMCs, taken about 41 days after the first yellow fever vaccination. The receptors here all came from a man aged 18 to 30 who received the YFV17D yellow fever vaccine.

This clonotype has only a few counts. This rearrangement joins TRBV20-1 to TRBJ1-1; D is perhaps TRBD1 (5 bases). CDR1 DFQATT and CDR2 SNEGSKA come from the germline V gene (reference sequence). V gave up 6 bases and J gave up 1 base, with 15 bases separating them. The CDR3 has 14 residues. The CDR3 DNA sequence: TGCAGTGCCCTTCACGGGCAGGGGAACACTGAAGCTTTCTTT. Translating it yields CSALHGQGNTEAFF.

This clonotype was found many times. The chain carries TRBV12-3 or TRBV12-4 and TRBJ2-7; D might be TRBD2 (5 bases). The CDR3 is made up of 13 amino acids. V was trimmed by 3 bases and J by 6 bases, leaving 12 bases between them. The CDR3 sequence is CASSFRGTAEQYF. The CDR3 coding sequence is TGTGCCAGCAGTTTCCGGGGAACGGCCGAGCAGTACTTC.

Turning to this clonotype: A read error may account for a junction end that differs from germline. The V call is TRBV7-2, the J call TRBJ2-1; 7 nucleotides match TRBD1. Germline V gene lookup returns CDR1 SGHTA and CDR2 FQGNSA. CDR3 length: 15 residues. The CDR3 coding sequence is TGTGCCAGCAGCACCCGGACAGGCCAAGAATCGTCCCATAGCTTC. Amino acids: CASSTRTGQESSHSF.

This chain joins TRBV5-1 and TRBJ1-6, with D possibly TRBD1 on 6 matching bases. Germline V gives CDR1 SGHRS, CDR2 YFSETQ. This CDR3 region has 14 residues. V lost 4 bases and J 7 bases, leaving 12 bases between the germline ends. The CDR3 loop is CASSHGQKNSPLHF. CDR3 coding DNA: TGCGCCAGCAGCCACGGACAGAAAAATTCACCCCTCCACTTT.

This clonotype was counted at least ten times. The chain joins TRBV2 to TRBJ1-5; possible D gene TRBD1, 5 bases. The CDR3 runs 15 residues. Deletions cut 3 bases from V and 5 bases from J, with 14 bases between. Per the germline V gene, CDR1 is SNHLY and CDR2 is FYNNEI. CDR3 coding DNA: TGTGCCAGCAGTGATGTCGGGGGTAGTGATCAGCCCCAGCATTTT. Amino acids: CASSDVGGSDQPQHF.

This clonotype appeared a few times. The rearrangement joins TRBV28 to TRBJ2-7; 8 bases match TRBD2. Per germline, CDR1 MDHEN and CDR2 SYDVKM. The CDR3 has 15 amino acids. The V gene end was trimmed by 5 bases and the J gene end by 7 bases; junction bases not matched to a gene: 13. The CDR3 nucleotides read TGTGCCAGCAGTGTGGAGGGGATGGGACTAGAAGAGCAGTACGTC. Translating gives CASSVEGMGLEEQYV.